This T cell receptor beta chain was recorded in a study of blood T cell repertoires in COVID-19. The method was immunoSEQ multiplex PCR; TCRdb's version includes in-frame clones alone and lacks a portion of them. The sample lists roughly 80,000 clones, roughly 82% occurring once. This CDR3 contains 13 residues. V dropped 6 bases and J dropped 5 bases, with 10 bases sitting between them. Germline V CDR1 and CDR2: LGHDT, YNNKEL (reference sequence). The TCR was taken from a human donor in a cohort sampled during active COVID-19. Sequenced sample: peripheral blood. J is TRBJ2-2 and V is TRBV3-1 (or the pseudogene TRBV3-2), with D unresolved. CDR3 bases: TGTGCCAGCAGGCCTCTATGGACCGGGGAGCTGTTTTTT. Its translation is CASRPLWTGELFF.